This T cell receptor (beta chain) was identified in a study of cytotoxic CD8 clonotypes in ibrutinib-treated CLL. This table comes from immunoSEQ multiplex PCR, and its TCRdb copy is limited to in-frame clones, with some not included. This table holds some 170,000 clones, about 88% found once. This CDR3 region has 15 residues. CDR1 is MGHDK, CDR2 SYGVNS, per germline. V was cut by 1 base and J by 7 bases, with 13 bases left in between. Sequenced material: PBMCs, taken at disease progression, from a patient treated with ibrutinib. The gene calls are TRBV25-1 and TRBJ1-4; D possibly corresponds to TRBD1 (6 bases). The source of this sequence is a human donor with chronic lymphocytic leukemia. The DNA for the CDR3 is TGTGCCAGCAGTGAATTTCAAGGGGGAGGTGAAAAACTGTTTTTT. Amino acids: CASSEFQGGGEKLFF.